Sequencing of this T cell receptor beta chain was carried out in a study of shared clonotypes between healthy human individuals (dated by TCRdb to 2019 to 2021). With respect to the entire study: Three men and a couple of women, aged 18 to 49 years, made up the cohort. For each donor, CD4 naive and CD4 memory were each run on three plates, CD8 naive on two plates, and CD8 memory on one plate. The study deeply sequenced blood TCR repertoires of about 5 healthy adults to estimate repertoire size and the extent of clonotype sharing between individuals. Different laboratories and diverse techniques were used to prepare libraries and sequence TCR repertoires, to increase sequencing depth and limit assay-specific biases. Leukapheresis yielded between about 0.9 and 9.5 billion PBMCs per donor. The study at large found these results: Sampling was restricted to blood, and TCR repertoires in tissue are likely to differ from TCR repertoires in blood. Naive subsets generally had larger estimated clonotype richness than memory subsets. Compared with non-shared clonotypes, clonotypes shared by all four sorted-subset donors had higher generation probabilities. Because the study included a small number of donors, the genetic and exposure-history diversity represented was limited. Based on pairwise subsampling, the degree of clonotype sharing among donors was expected to be affected by sequencing depth. About 5% of naive CD4, 3% to 3.5% of naive CD8, around 2.3% of memory CD4, and 0.4% of memory CD8 clonotypes were shared across a few donors. Incomplete sequencing was indicated by rarefaction of sorted-subset datasets, despite the large sequencing depth.

Note on this clone: Its antigen specificity is not known. Base-call qualities are not available, and no considerably larger clone is one nucleotide away.

Using the deep immunoSEQ assay, multiplex PCR amplified TCR CDR3 regions from genomic DNA. For each cell subset, the extracted genomic DNA was distributed evenly across all wells of several immunoSEQ 96-well plates, and each plate served as one replicate. Each replicate PCR for sorted subsets received roughly 0.2 ug genomic DNA, equal to some 32,000 T cell genomes. Purified libraries were quantified with a Qubit 3.0 fluorometer, sized on a Bioanalyzer 2100, and re-quantified with the KAPA Library Quantification kit. Each immunoSEQ 96-well plate was sequenced on its own single-read 150-cycle Illumina NextSeq 550 flow cell. The study's own analysis went as follows. Because the immunoSEQ output included only junctional sequences and no quality scores, the filtering could not be the same as the filtering used for full-length reads. Sequences were annotated with PyIR, a Python wrapper for IgBLAST v1.9, using IMGT germline references to assign V/J genes and CDR3. Any read was removed if the V/J assignment was weak (E-value above 1e-6), the CDR3 was missing, or the read contained stop codons, out-of-frame junctions, or ambiguous translated residues. V3J clonotypes were defined by identical inferred V gene, J gene, and CDR3 amino acid sequence. The percentage overlap between two repertoires was calculated by dividing the number of shared unique clonotypes by the size of the smaller repertoire. Richness of each repertoire was evaluated using RTK rarefaction, the Chao1 estimator, and Recon v2.1 estimates of unobserved clonotypes. Generation probabilities for all TCRbeta clonotypes obtained by the gDNA method from a handful of donors were computed using OLGA. TCRdb's version of the immuneACCESS table is confined to in-frame rearrangements and falls short of the full clone set. An unresolved V gene accounts for under half of the shortfall where checked; the remainder is of unknown origin. Clone size and the V and J calls come from that table; the DNA yielded D and trimming. Present in this sample are around 2.1 million clones, 85% to 95% of which were seen just once. Clones ranked in the top ten supply about 1.8% of the sample.

CD8 naive samples were CD45RO-negative cells positively selected for CCR7, giving a CD45RA+CCR7+ population that excluded TemRA cells. Healthy HIV-negative adults with no recently reported acute infections or vaccinations were included as donors. Every donor was a Caucasian adult residing in Nashville, Tennessee, USA. After blood collection by leukapheresis, PBMCs were isolated using Ficoll-Histopaque density gradient centrifugation and then cryopreserved in the vapor phase of liquid nitrogen. Analytical flow cytometry was used to check the purity and quantity of each magnetically sorted T cell population. From each sorted fraction, genomic DNA was isolated and quantified by UV absorbance on a Nanodrop 2000c. The TCR was taken from a man between 18 and 35 years old in good health. Some clones in this sample may be carry-over from other donors' samples. Specimen: naive CD8+ T cells from PBMCs. What this sample's cell subset or site label stands for: CD45RA+CCR7+.

The bases are TGTGCCAGCAGTGACTCAAACGGGACTAGCGGGGATACGCAGTATTTT. This encodes CASSDSNGTSGDTQYF. The chain uses TRBV6-4 and TRBJ2-3; 12 of the junction bases match TRBD2. Trimming removed 0 bases from V and 6 bases from J; the gene matches leave 4 bases unexplained. The CDR3, cysteine through phenylalanine, is 16 amino acids long. Of the read, only the CDR3 DNA is kept; its 48 bases are in frame from base 1. Via the germline V gene, CDR1 is MRHNA and CDR2 SNTAGT.